This TCR beta chain came from a study of blood T cell repertoires in COVID-19 (dated by TCRdb to the early 2020s). Regarding the study in general: Collaborator samples came from the United States, Italy and Spain and covered acute and convalescent phases of COVID-19. The material from the prospective study consisted of cDNA or gDNA derived from T cells, B-cell-depleted T cells, or PBMCs. Deeply sampled blood TCRbeta repertoires from subjects exposed to, actively infected with, or recovered from COVID-19 were included in the dataset. The repertoires were released in a freely available public database intended as a resource for research on the immune response to SARS-CoV-2. The samples were drawn from two sources: the first 160 participants of the ongoing ImmuneRACE study, and 1,254 subjects contributed by 6 global collaborators. Nearly every sample came with metadata listing a de-identified subject ID, COVID-19 status, age in years and sex. Where available, HLA class I and class II types were obtained from metadata supplied by the sample provider rather than from assay-based typing. What the research found in general, with its limitations: The quantity of clinical and demographic metadata differed by source and by participant and was supplied without curation.

TCRbeta CDR3 regions were amplified from genomic DNA using the immunoSEQ Assay, a bias-controlled multiplex PCR. Concerning the study's data processing: Within the assay, amplification of reference gene primers was used to estimate how many nucleated cells each sample contained. To quantify the absolute abundance of each unique TCRbeta CDR3 rearrangement, sequence reads were collapsed and filtered. For each sample, productive Simpson clonality was calculated as the square root of Simpson's diversity index over productive rearrangements. TCRdb provides this immuneACCESS table in a form limited to in-frame rearrangements. Some clones are lacking; in checked studies, under half of them reflect an unresolved V gene, and why the rest are absent is not known. D and trimming were read from the DNA, whereas the V and J calls and clone size are those reported in that table. The sample table records about 71,000 clones; 75% to 95% of these occur just once. About 5.1% of the sample lies in the top ten.

CDR3 length: 15 amino acids, cysteine to phenylalanine. The entry retains the CDR3 DNA only, 45 bases that are in frame from base 1. CDR1 SGHRS and CDR2 YFSETQ were looked up in the germline V gene. Germline trimming: 2 bases from V, 2 bases from J; junction bases outside gene matches: 2. Remarks on this clone: Which antigen it targets is not known. Base qualities are not recorded, but no much larger clone differs from it by a single base.

Collaborating institutions collected whole blood in K2EDTA tubes following their own protocols. For TCRbeta analysis, collaborators shipped samples as frozen whole blood, isolated PBMCs, or DNA extracted from either of those sample types. This receptor chain uses TRBV5-1 and TRBJ2-1; TRBD2 aligns with 9 central bases. This receptor was taken from a woman younger than 30 with acute or convalescent COVID-19. The sequenced sample was peripheral blood. The sequenced DNA is TGCGCCAGCAGCTTCTTAGCGGGAGCCTACAATGAGCAGTTCTTC. The encoded protein is CASSFLAGAYNEQFF.